The source of this TCR beta chain is a study of glioma-infiltrating T cells after dendritic cell vaccination. This clone was seen more than once but under ten times. CDR3 size: 18 residues. V shed 5 bases and J shed 5 bases, with 22 bases lying between them. CDR1 is SEHNR and CDR2 is FQNEAQ in the germline V gene (reference sequence). Clones were read by immunoSEQ multiplex PCR, and TCRdb kept only the in-frame ones, dropping some. The profile shows around 90,000 clones, roughly four fifths of them singletons. The time point here: after dendritic cell vaccination, including at tumor progression/relapse.

The TCR sequence derives from a human donor with glioblastoma. The chain combines TRBV7-9 with TRBJ2-6; D is perhaps TRBD2 (6 bases). Sequencing used blood, obtained after dendritic cell vaccination. CDR3 DNA: TGTGCCAGCAGCCAACCTCGGGAGCCCCAGGGTAGGGCCAACGTCCTGACTTTC. Protein sequence: CASSQPREPQGRANVLTF. Supplemented by reference TRBV7-9 and TRBJ2-6, the full variable domain reads DTGVSQNPRHKITKRGQNVTFRCDPISEHNRLYWYRQTLGQGPEFLTYFQNEAQLEKSRLLSDRFSAERPKGSFSTLEIQRTEQGDSAMYLCASSQPREPQGRANVLTFGAGSRLTVL.